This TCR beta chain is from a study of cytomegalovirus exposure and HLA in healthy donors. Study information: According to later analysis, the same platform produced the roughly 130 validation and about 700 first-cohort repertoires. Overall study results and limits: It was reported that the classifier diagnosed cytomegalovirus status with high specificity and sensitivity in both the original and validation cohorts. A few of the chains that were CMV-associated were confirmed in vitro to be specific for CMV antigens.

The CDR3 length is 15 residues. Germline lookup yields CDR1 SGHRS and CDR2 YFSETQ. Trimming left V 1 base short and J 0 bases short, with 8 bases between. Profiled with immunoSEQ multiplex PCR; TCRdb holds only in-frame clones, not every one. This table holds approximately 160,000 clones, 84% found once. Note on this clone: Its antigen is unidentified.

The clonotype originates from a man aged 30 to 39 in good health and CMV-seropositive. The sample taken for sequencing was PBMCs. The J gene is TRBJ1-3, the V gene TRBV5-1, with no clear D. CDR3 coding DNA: TGCGCCAGCAGCTTGACGGGATCCTCTGGAAACACCATATATTTT. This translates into CASSLTGSSGNTIYF.